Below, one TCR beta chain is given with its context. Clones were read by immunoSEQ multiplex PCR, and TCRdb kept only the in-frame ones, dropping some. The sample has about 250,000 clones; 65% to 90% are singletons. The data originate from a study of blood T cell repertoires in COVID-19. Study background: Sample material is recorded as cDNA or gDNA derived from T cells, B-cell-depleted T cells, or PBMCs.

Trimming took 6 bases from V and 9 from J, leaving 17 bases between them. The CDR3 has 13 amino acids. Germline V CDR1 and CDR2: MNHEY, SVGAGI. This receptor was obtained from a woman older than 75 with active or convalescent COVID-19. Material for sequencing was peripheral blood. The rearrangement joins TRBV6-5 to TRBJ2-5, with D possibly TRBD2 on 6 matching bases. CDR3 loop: CASRIAAPGAQYF. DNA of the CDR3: TGTGCCAGCAGGATAGCGGCGCCGGGGGCCCAGTACTTC.